This is a list of T cell receptor beta chains from one sample in a study of cytomegalovirus exposure and HLA in healthy donors. Clones were sequenced by immunoSEQ multiplex PCR, and TCRdb holds only the in-frame ones, with some missing. The sample lists approximately 130,000 clones, more than 65% occurring once. The material sequenced was PBMCs. These receptors were taken from a man in his fifties in good health and CMV-seronegative. CDR3s include the opening cysteine and the closing phenylalanine or tryptophan. Fields, in order: clone size, V gene, J gene, D gene, CDR3 DNA, CDR3 protein. The D gene is left open where the match is weak. The listing skips clone size in some rows; elsewhere it reads once, few, many or a size class.

>-|TRBV2|TRBJ2-2|TRBD2
TGTGCCAGCAGTGCATCCTTGGGGACTAGGGGCACCGGGGAGCTGTTTTTT
CASSASLGTRGTGELFF
>-|TRBV27|TRBJ2-7|-
TGTGCCAGCAGTTCCGGGGGACCCTACGAGCAGTACTTC
CASSSGGPYEQYF
>-|TRBV15|TRBJ2-7|-
TGTGCCACCAGCAGAGAGGAACAGTCACACCCCTACGAGCAGTACTTC
CATSREEQSHPYEQYF
>-|TRBV7-2|TRBJ2-7|-
TGTGCCAGCAGTTCCCGGGGGACCCCCTCCTACGAGCAGTACTTC
CASSSRGTPSYEQYF
>-|TRBV13|TRBJ2-3|-
TGTGCCAGCAGCACAAACCTCAAACTAGTGCCTAGCACAGATACGCAGTATTTT
CASSTNLKLVPSTDTQYF
>-|TRBV5-1|TRBJ2-7|-
TGCGCCAGCAGTTGGACGGGGGATACCTACGAGCAGTACTTC
CASSWTGDTYEQYF
>few|TRBV29-1|TRBJ2-4|-
TGCAGCGTTGGAGGAGGGGCCTTAGCCAAAAACATTCAGTACTTC
CSVGGGALAKNIQYF
>-|TRBV27|TRBJ2-7|TRBD1
TGTGCCAGCAGTGCCTCCGGGACAGGATCCTACGAGCAGTACTTC
CASSASGTGSYEQYF
>-|TRBV7-2|TRBJ2-5|TRBD2
TGTGCCAGCAGATCGACTAGCTACGAGACCCAGTACTTC
CASRSTSYETQYF
>once|TRBV10-3|TRBJ1-1|TRBD1
TGTGCCATCAGTAGCAGGGGGCTGAACACTGAAGCTTTCTTT
CAISSRGLNTEAFF
>-|TRBV5-4|TRBJ2-5|-
TGTGCCAGCAGGAGGGACTCGGAACAAGAGACCCAGTACTTC
CASRRDSEQETQYF
>-|TRBV5-8|TRBJ1-4|TRBD1
TGTGCCAGCAGCTTGCTCAGGGGGGCAACTAATGAAAAACTGTTTTTT
CASSLLRGATNEKLFF
>once|TRBV19|TRBJ1-2|-
TGTGCCAGTAGTACCTGGGACGGGAGTAACTATGGCTACACCTTC
CASSTWDGSNYGYTF
>-|TRBV20-1|TRBJ1-4|-
TGCAGTGCTACTTATAATGAAAAACTGTTTTTT
CSATYNEKLFF
>-|TRBV19|TRBJ2-2|TRBD1
TGTGCCAGTAGTACGCAGGGGGCAGACGGGGAGCTGTTTTTT
CASSTQGADGELFF
>once|TRBV5-5|TRBJ2-1|TRBD2
TGTGCCAGCAGCTCGGGACTAGCGGGGGCCTACAATGAGCAGTTCTTC
CASSSGLAGAYNEQFF